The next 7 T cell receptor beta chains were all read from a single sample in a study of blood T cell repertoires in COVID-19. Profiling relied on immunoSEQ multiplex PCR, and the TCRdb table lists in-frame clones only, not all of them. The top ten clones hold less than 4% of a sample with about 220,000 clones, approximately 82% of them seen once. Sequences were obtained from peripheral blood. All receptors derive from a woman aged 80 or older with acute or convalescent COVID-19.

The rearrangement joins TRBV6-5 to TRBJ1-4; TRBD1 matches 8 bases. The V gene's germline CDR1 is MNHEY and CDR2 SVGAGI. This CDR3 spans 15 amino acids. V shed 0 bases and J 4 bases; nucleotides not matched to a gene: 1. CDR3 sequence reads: CASSYSGQVNEKLFF. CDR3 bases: TGTGCCAGCAGTTACTCGGGACAGGTTAATGAAAAACTGTTTTTT.

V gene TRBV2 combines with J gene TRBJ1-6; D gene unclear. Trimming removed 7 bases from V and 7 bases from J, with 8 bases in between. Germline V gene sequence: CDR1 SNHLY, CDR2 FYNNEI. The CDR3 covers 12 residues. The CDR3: CASTRENSPLHF. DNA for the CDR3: TGTGCCAGCACCCGGGAGAATTCACCCCTCCACTTT.

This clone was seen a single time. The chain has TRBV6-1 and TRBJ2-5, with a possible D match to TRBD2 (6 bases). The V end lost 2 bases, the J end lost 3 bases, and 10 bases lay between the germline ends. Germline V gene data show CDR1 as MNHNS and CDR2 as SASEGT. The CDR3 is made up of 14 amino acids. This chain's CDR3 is CASSESRGKETQYF. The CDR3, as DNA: TGTGCCAGCAGTGAATCCCGGGGGAAAGAGACCCAGTACTTC.

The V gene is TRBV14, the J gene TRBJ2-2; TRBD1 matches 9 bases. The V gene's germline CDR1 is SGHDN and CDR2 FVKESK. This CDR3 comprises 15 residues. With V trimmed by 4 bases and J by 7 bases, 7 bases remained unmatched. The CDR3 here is CASSPGQGVYGELFF. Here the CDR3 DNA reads TGTGCCAGCAGCCCGGGACAGGGAGTTTACGGGGAGCTGTTTTTT.

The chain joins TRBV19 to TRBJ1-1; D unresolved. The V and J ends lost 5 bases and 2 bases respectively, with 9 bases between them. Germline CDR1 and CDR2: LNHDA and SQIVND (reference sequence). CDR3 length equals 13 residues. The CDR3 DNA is TGTGCCAGTAGTGTCGACATAAACACTGAAGCTTTCTTT. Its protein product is CASSVDINTEAFF.

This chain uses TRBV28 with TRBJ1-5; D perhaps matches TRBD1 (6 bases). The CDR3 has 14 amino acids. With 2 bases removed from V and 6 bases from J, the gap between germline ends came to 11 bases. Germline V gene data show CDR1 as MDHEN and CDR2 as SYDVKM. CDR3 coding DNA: TGTGCCAGCAGTTTAGGGGGGGCCGGTCAGCCCCAGCATTTT. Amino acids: CASSLGGAGQPQHF.

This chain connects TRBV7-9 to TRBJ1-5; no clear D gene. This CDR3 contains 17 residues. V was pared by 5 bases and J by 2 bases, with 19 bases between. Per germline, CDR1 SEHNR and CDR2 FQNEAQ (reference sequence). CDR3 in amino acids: CASSPASMAVGNQPQHF. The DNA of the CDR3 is TGTGCCAGCAGCCCCGCTTCTATGGCGGTGGGCAATCAGCCCCAGCATTTT.